This TCR beta chain originates from a study of blood T cell repertoires in COVID-19. At the level of the study: Sites in the United States, Italy and Spain provided acute and convalescent COVID-19 samples. PBMCs, B-cell-depleted T cells, or T cells were the source of the cDNA or gDNA that made up the material.

Original analysis: Using reference gene primer amplification, nucleated cell counts were estimated. TCRdb's copy holds only in-frame clones and misses some; the assay was immunoSEQ multiplex PCR. The DNA gave D and trimming, while V, J and clone size come from that table. Here the sample spans roughly 160,000 clones, around 87% being singletons. CDR3 size: 14 residues. Trimming cost V 6 bases and J 7 bases; bases outside gene matches: 6. CDR1 and CDR2 (germline): LNHDA, SQIVND (reference sequence). As regards this clone: This CDR3 is also generated by other DNA sequences in the sample.

This TCR was sampled from a woman older than 75 with COVID-19, enrolled during active disease. V and J are TRBV19 and TRBJ1-6; 7 nucleotides match TRBD1. The sample taken for sequencing was peripheral blood. The CDR3 is CASSTGTENSPLHF. As DNA, the CDR3 is TGTGCCAGTAGCACCGGGACAGAAAATTCACCCCTCCACTTT.